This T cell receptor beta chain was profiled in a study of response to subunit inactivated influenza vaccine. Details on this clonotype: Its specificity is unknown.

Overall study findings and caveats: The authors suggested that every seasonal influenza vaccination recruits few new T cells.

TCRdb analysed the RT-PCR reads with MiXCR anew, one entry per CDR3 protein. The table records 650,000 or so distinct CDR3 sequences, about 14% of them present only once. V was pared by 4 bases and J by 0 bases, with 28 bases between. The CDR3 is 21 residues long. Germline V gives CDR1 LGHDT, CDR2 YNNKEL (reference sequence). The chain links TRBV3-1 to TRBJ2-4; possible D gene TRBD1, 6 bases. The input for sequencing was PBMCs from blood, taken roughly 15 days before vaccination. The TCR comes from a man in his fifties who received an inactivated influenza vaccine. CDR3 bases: TGTGCCAGCAGCCCCCTGGGGGCGGAAGTAGCTGGGGTACTAGCCAAAAACATTCAGTACTTC. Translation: CASSPLGAEVAGVLAKNIQYF.